This T cell receptor beta chain was captured by sequencing in a study of T cell responses to AZD1222 COVID-19 vaccine. V was clipped by 4 bases and J by 4 bases, with 19 bases between them. The V gene's germline CDR1 is LGHDT and CDR2 YNNKEL (reference sequence). The CDR3 spans 16 residues. The table came from immunoSEQ multiplex PCR; TCRdb's copy has only in-frame clones and leaves some out. This table has some 130,000 clones, more than 85% appearing once. This TCR was recovered from an adult in good health. The starting material was peripheral blood, obtained on day 0 of AZD1222 vaccination. The chain combines TRBV3-1 (or the pseudogene TRBV3-2) with TRBJ2-5; D is unresolved. As DNA, the CDR3 is TGTGCCAGCAGCCCCGGTGACACGCGGTCTGCAGAGACCCAGTACTTC. Protein product: CASSPGDTRSAETQYF.